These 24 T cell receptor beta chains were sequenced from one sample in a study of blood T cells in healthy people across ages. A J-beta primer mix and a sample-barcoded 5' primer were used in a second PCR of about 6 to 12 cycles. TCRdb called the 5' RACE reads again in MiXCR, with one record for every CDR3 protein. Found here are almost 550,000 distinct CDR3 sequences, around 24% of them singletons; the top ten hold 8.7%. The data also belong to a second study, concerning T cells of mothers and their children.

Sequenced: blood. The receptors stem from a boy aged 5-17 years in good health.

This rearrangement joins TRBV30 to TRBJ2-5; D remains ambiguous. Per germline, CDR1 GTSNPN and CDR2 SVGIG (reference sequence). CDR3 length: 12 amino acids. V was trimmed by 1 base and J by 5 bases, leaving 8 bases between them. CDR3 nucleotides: TGTGCCTGGAGTGCAGGTCCGGAGACCCAGTACTTC. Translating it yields CAWSAGPETQYF.

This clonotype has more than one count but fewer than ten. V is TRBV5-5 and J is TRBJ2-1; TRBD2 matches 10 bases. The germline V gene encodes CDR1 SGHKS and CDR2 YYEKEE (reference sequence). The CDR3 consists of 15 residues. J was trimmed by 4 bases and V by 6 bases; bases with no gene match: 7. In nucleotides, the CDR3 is TGTGCCAGCAAATGGCTAGCGGGGGAGTACAATGAGCAGTTCTTC. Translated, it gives CASKWLAGEYNEQFF.

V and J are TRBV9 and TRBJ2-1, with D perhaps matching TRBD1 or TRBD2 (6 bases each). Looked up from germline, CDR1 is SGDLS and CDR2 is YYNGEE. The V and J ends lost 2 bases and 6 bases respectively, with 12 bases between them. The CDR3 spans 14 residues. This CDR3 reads CASSVAGGSNEQFF. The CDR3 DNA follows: TGTGCCAGCAGCGTCGCCGGGGGCTCCAATGAGCAGTTCTTC.

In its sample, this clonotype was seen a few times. The CDR3 DNA sequence: TGTGCCAGCAGTTTATCTACTAGCGGGGGGCCCTACAATGAGCAGTTCTTC. Translated: CASSLSTSGGPYNEQFF. The chain has TRBV28 and TRBJ2-1; the match to TRBD2 covers 12 bases. Per germline, CDR1 MDHEN and CDR2 SYDVKM. V was clipped by 1 base and J by 2 bases; unmatched bases: 3. The length of the CDR3 is 17 residues.

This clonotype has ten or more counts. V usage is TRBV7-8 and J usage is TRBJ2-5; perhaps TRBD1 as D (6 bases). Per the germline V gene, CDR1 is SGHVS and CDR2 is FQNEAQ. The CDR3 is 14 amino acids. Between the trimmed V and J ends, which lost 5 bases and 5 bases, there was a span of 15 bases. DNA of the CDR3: TGTGCCAGCAGCAGGGACCTTAGGGGGGAGACCCAGTACTTC. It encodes CASSRDLRGETQYF.

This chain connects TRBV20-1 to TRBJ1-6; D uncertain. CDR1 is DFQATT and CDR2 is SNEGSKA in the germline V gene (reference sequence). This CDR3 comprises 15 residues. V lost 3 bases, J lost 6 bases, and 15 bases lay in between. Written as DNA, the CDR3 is TGCAGTGCTAGGCTTTTAGTCGTCGCTAATTCACCCCTCCACTTT. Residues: CSARLLVVANSPLHF.

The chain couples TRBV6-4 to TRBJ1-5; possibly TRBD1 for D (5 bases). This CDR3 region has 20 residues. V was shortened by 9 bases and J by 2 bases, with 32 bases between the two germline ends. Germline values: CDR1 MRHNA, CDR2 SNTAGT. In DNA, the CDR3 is TGTGCCAGACACAACCCCGGGGCAAACAGCGAGGGTTCGGGCAATCAGCCCCAGCATTTT. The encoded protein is CARHNPGANSEGSGNQPQHF.

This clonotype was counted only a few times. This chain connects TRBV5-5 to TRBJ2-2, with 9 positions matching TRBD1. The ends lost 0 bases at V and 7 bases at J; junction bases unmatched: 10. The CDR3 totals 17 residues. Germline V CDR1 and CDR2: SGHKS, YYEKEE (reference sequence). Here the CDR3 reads CASSLGYTGGVGGELFF. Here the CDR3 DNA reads TGTGCCAGCAGCTTGGGATATACAGGGGGCGTAGGCGGGGAGCTGTTTTTT. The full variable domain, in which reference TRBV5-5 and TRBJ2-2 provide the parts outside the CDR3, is DAGVTQSPTHLIKTRGQQVTLRCSPISGHKSVSWYQQVLGQGPQFIFQYYEKEERGRGNFPDRFSARQFPNYSSELNVNALLLGDSALYLCASSLGYTGGVGGELFFGEGSRLTVL.

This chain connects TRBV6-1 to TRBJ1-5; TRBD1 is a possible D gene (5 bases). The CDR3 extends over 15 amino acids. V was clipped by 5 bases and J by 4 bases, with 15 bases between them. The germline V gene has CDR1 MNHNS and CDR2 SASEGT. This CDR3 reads CASSQRTYWNQPQHF. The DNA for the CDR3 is TGTGCCAGCAGTCAACGGACATATTGGAATCAGCCCCAGCATTTT.

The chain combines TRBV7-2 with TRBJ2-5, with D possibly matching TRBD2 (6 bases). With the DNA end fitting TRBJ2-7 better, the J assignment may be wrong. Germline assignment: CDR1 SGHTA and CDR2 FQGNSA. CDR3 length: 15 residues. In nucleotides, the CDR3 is TGTGCCAGCAGCTTAAGGTGGGACTGGATCTACGAGCAGTACTTC. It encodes CASSLRWDWIYEQYF.

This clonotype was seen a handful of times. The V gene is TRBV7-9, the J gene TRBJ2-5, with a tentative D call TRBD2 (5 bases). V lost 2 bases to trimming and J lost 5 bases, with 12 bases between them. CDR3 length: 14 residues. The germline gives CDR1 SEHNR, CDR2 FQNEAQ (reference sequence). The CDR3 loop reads CASSLPLVGETQYF. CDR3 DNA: TGTGCCAGCAGCTTACCACTAGTTGGTGAGACCCAGTACTTC. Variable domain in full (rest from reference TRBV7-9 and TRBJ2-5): DTGVSQNPRHKITKRGQNVTFRCDPISEHNRLYWYRQTLGQGPEFLTYFQNEAQLEKSRLLSDRFSAERPKGSFSTLEIQRTEQGDSAMYLCASSLPLVGETQYFGPGTRLLVL.

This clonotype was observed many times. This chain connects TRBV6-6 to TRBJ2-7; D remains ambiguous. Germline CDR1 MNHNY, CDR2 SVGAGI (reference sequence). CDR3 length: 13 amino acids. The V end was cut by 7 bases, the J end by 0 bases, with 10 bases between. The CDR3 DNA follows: TGTGCCAGCACGAGGAGAAGCTCCTACGAGCAGTACTTC. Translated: CASTRRSSYEQYF.

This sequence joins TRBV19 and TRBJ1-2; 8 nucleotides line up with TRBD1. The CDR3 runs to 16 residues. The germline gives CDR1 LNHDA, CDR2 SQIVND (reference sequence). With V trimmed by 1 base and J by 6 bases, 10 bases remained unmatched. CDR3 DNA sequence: TGTGCCAGTAGTATAGCCCCACCGACAGGGGTGGATGGCTACACCTTC. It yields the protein CASSIAPPTGVDGYTF.

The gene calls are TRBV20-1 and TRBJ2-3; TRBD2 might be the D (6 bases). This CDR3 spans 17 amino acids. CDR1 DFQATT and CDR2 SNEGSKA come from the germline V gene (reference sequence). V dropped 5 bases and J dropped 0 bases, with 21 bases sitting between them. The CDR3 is CSAASNRDSLSTDTQYF. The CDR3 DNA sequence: TGCAGTGCTGCTTCCAACCGGGACTCCCTGAGCACAGATACGCAGTATTTT.

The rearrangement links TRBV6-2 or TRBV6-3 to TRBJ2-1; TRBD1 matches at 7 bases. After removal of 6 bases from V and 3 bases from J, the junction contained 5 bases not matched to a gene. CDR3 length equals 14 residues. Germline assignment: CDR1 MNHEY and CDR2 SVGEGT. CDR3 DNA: TGTGCCAGCAGCCGACAGGGAGTCTACAATGAGCAGTTCTTC. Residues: CASSRQGVYNEQFF.

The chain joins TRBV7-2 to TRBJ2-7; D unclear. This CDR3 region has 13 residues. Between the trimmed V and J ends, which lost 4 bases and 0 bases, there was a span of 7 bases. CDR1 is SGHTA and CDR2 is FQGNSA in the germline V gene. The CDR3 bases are TGTGCCAGCAGCTCCCCCCACTCCTACGAGCAGTACTTC. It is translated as CASSSPHSYEQYF.

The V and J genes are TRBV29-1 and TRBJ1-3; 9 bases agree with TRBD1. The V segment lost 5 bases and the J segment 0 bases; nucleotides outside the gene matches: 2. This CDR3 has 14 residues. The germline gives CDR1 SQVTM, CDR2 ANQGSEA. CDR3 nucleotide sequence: TGCAGCGTTAGGGACAGGGACTCTGGAAACACCATATATTTT. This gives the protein CSVRDRDSGNTIYF. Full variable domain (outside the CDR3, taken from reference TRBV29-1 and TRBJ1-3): SAVISQKPSRDICQRGTSLTIQCQVDSQVTMMFWYRQQPGQSLTLIATANQGSEATYESGFVIDKFPISRPNLTFSTLTVSNMSPEDSSIYLCSVRDRDSGNTIYFGEGSWLTVV.

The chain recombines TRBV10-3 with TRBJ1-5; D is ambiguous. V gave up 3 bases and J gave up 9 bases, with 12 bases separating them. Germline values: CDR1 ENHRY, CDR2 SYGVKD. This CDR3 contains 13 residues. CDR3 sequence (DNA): TGTGCCATCAGTGAAGAACAAAGAGGGCCCCAGCATTTT. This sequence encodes CAISEEQRGPQHF.

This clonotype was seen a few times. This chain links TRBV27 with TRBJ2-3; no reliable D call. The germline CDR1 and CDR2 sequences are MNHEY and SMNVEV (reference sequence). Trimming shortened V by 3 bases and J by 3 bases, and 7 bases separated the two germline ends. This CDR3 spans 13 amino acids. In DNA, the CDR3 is TGTGCCAGCAGTTTTTGGGGTACAGATACGCAGTATTTT. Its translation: CASSFWGTDTQYF.

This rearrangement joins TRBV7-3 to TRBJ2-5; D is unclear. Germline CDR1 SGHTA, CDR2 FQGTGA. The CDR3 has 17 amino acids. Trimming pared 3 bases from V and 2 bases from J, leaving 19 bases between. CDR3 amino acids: CASSFVPPLRTQETQYF. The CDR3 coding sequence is TGTGCCAGCAGCTTCGTACCTCCCCTACGCACTCAAGAGACCCAGTACTTC.

CDR3 in DNA: TGTGCCAGCACCAACCAGGCTGAAGCTTTCTTT. Its translation is CASTNQAEAFF. This chain joins TRBV28 and TRBJ1-1; D remains ambiguous. This CDR3 spans 11 amino acids. V lost 7 bases, J lost 6 bases, and 9 bases lay in between. The germline CDR1 and CDR2 sequences are MDHEN and SYDVKM.

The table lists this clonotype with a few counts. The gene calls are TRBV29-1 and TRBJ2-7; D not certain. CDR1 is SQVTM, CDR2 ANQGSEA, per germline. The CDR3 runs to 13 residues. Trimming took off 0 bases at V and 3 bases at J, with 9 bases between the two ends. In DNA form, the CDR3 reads TGCAGCGTTGAAGATCGAGTGGACTACGAGCAGTACTTC. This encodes CSVEDRVDYEQYF.

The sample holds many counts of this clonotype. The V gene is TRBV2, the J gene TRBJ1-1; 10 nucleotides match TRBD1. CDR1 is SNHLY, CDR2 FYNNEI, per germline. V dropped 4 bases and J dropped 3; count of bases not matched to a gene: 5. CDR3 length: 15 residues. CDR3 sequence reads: CASSAGTGVDTEAFF. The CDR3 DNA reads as TGTGCCAGCAGTGCAGGGACAGGGGTGGACACTGAAGCTTTCTTT.

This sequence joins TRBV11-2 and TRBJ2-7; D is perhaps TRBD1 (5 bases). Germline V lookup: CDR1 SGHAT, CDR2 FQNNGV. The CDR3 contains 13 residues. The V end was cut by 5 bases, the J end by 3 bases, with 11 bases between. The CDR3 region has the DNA TGTGCCAGCAGCCCGTCAGGGTTCTACGAGCAGTACTTC. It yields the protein CASSPSGFYEQYF.